This T cell receptor beta chain is drawn from a study of graft-versus-host responses after intestinal transplantation. About the research overall: Multivisceral, liver-intestinal, or isolated intestinal grafts went to recipients. Anti-thymocyte globulin induction was given to all recipients, followed by tacrolimus and steroids for around three years.

The assay was immunoSEQ multiplex PCR, and TCRdb's table has in-frame clones only and misses some. The sample shows 80,000 to 95,000 clones, about 88% of them seen only once. Concerning this clone: As yet, its antigen is unknown.

Study-wide findings and caveats: Graft-versus-host to host-versus-graft clonal ratios in allografts were high in patients with graft-donor T cell macrochimerism.

This CDR3 region has 12 residues. With 6 bases removed from V and 8 bases from J, the gap between germline ends came to 13 bases. Germline loops: CDR1 MDHEN, CDR2 SYDVKM. Sequencing was performed on unstimulated CD4+ T cells sorted from spleen or lymph node cells, taken before transplant. J is TRBJ1-2 and V is TRBV28; possible D gene TRBD1, 5 bases. The source is a human donor who was the organ donor for an intestinal transplant. As DNA, the CDR3 is TGTGCCAGCAGACTGAGGACATCAGGCTACACCTTC. Encoded protein: CASRLRTSGYTF.